The 26 T cell receptor beta chains given below trace back to one sample, sequenced in a study of OX40 agonist ivuxolimab in advanced cancers. Data came from immunoSEQ multiplex PCR; TCRdb stores just in-frame clones and leaves some out. The sample gives roughly 38,000 clones, 74% of which show up once; approximately 18% is in the top ten. This material consisted of CD4+ or CD8+ T cells sorted from blood, taken in a trial of the OX40 agonist ivuxolimab. The receptors stem from an adult with an advanced solid tumor such as melanoma, head and neck, liver or kidney cancer.

The J gene is TRBJ1-1, the V gene TRBV10-3; 9 bases fit TRBD1. With 6 bases clipped from V and 1 base from J, the junction kept 3 bases outside the gene matches. Germline values: CDR1 ENHRY, CDR2 SYGVKD. This CDR3 is 14 amino acids long. The CDR3 protein is CAIRIQGANTEAFF. The CDR3 region has the DNA TGTGCCATCAGAATACAGGGGGCGAACACTGAAGCTTTCTTT.

This chain joins TRBV27 and TRBJ1-2; D gene unclear. CDR1 is MNHEY and CDR2 is SMNVEV in the germline V gene (reference sequence). V lost 4 bases, J lost 4 bases, and 7 bases lay in between. This CDR3 has 12 amino acids. This CDR3 reads CASSSDGYGYTF. The CDR3 nucleotides are TGTGCCAGCAGTTCGGACGGCTATGGCTACACCTTC.

V gene TRBV27 combines with J gene TRBJ2-2; a possible D gene is TRBD1 (5 bases). Deletions cut 9 bases from V and 4 bases from J, with 18 bases between. Germline V gives CDR1 MNHEY, CDR2 SMNVEV (reference sequence). The CDR3 runs to 15 residues. The CDR3 bases are TGTGCCAGTAAGTCAACTCCAGGGCTCACCGGGGAGCTGTTTTTT. As protein: CASKSTPGLTGELFF.

V gene TRBV18 combines with J gene TRBJ2-7, with 10 bases aligning to TRBD1. Per the germline V gene, CDR1 is KGHSH and CDR2 is LQKENI. This CDR3 comprises 14 residues. V lost 3 bases and J lost 5; bases outside the gene matches: 4. CDR3 bases: TGTGCCAGCTCACCGGGACAGGGGTCCCACGAGCAGTACTTC. Its protein is CASSPGQGSHEQYF.

The chain combines TRBV28 with TRBJ2-7, with 8 bases matching TRBD1. The trim removed 6 bases at V and 6 bases at J, leaving 4 bases unmatched. CDR3 length: 12 residues. In germline, CDR1 is MDHEN, CDR2 SYDVKM. CDR3 sequence (DNA): TGTGCCAGCAGAGGGCAGGGGGCCGAGCAGTACGTC. Translated: CASRGQGAEQYV.

This clone has a single count. The CDR3 loop reads CSASDFGELFF. CDR3 coding DNA: TGCAGTGCTTCTGATTTCGGGGAGCTGTTTTTT. The chain is built from TRBV20-1 and TRBJ2-2; D not certain. The V end lost 5 bases, the J end lost 7 bases, and 8 bases lay between the germline ends. The CDR3 is 11 amino acids. Germline V lookup: CDR1 DFQATT, CDR2 SNEGSKA (reference sequence).

This clone was counted a single time. The V and J genes are TRBV15 and TRBJ2-5; no definite D call. CDR1 and CDR2 (germline): LNHNV, YYDKDF (reference sequence). The CDR3 sequence is 13 residues long. The V gene lost 4 bases and the J gene lost 2 bases, with 8 bases spanning the gap. The CDR3 protein is CATSKAHQETQYF. The CDR3 region has the DNA TGTGCCACCAGCAAGGCGCATCAAGAGACCCAGTACTTC.

The chain has TRBV7-3 and TRBJ2-1, with TRBD2 matching over 9 bases. The CDR3 is made up of 14 amino acids. CDR1 SGHTA and CDR2 FQGTGA come from the germline V gene. J lost 5 bases, V lost 3 bases, and 2 bases had no gene match. The CDR3 region has the DNA TGTGCCAGCAGCTTGGCGGGGGGGCACAATGAGCAGTTCTTC. It specifies CASSLAGGHNEQFF.

The chain couples TRBV10-3 to TRBJ2-3, with no clear D. This CDR3 region has 14 residues. CDR1 is ENHRY and CDR2 is SYGVKD in the germline V gene. V shed 5 bases and J shed 2 bases, with 11 bases lying between them. CDR3: CAISYTGATDTQYF. The CDR3 DNA sequence: TGTGCCATCAGTTACACCGGTGCCACAGATACGCAGTATTTT.

The chain carries TRBV6-5 and TRBJ1-4; no definite D call. CDR3 length equals 11 residues. Germline values: CDR1 MNHEY, CDR2 SVGAGI. The V gene lost 2 bases and the J gene lost 7 bases, with 2 bases spanning the gap. As DNA, the CDR3 is TGTGCCAGCAGTTACGGTGAAAAACTGTTTTTT. Amino acid sequence: CASSYGEKLFF.

V usage is TRBV10-3 and J usage is TRBJ1-1; no definite D call. The V and J ends lost 7 bases and 3 bases respectively, with 9 bases between them. Germline V gives CDR1 ENHRY, CDR2 SYGVKD. The CDR3 loop spans 12 amino acids. The CDR3 protein is CAIMGSYTEAFF. CDR3 DNA: TGTGCCATCATGGGGTCATACACTGAAGCTTTCTTT.

The chain employs TRBV7-9 and TRBJ2-6; the D is unclear. The CDR3 is made up of 14 amino acids. V shed 6 bases and J shed 0 bases, with 6 bases lying between them. The germline gives CDR1 SEHNR, CDR2 FQNEAQ (reference sequence). CDR3 protein: CASRQNSGANVLTF. The CDR3 region has the DNA TGTGCCAGCAGACAGAACTCTGGGGCCAACGTCCTGACTTTC. The variable domain in full, with the rest retrieved from reference TRBV7-9 and TRBJ2-6, is DTGVSQNPRHKITKRGQNVTFRCDPISEHNRLYWYRQTLGQGPEFLTYFQNEAQLEKSRLLSDRFSAERPKGSFSTLEIQRTEQGDSAMYLCASRQNSGANVLTFGAGSRLTVL.

The chain joins TRBV2 to TRBJ1-1; no firm D call. Trimming removed 6 bases from V and 5 bases from J, with 19 bases in between. In germline, CDR1 is SNHLY, CDR2 FYNNEI. The CDR3 length is 15 residues. CDR3 loop: CASRDQVNPRTEAFF. The CDR3 DNA is TGTGCCAGCAGGGATCAGGTAAATCCCCGAACTGAAGCTTTCTTT.

The chain employs TRBV25-1 and TRBJ2-5, with D possibly matching TRBD2 (7 bases). The V gene lost 4 bases and the J gene lost 3 bases, with 15 bases spanning the gap. The CDR3 has 15 amino acids. Germline CDR1 is MGHDK and CDR2 is SYGVNS. The CDR3 protein is CASSVAGAGKETQYF. CDR3 bases: TGTGCCAGCAGTGTTGCGGGGGCAGGGAAAGAGACCCAGTACTTC.

The J gene is TRBJ2-2, the V gene TRBV12-5; 9 bases are a match to TRBD1. The V gene end was trimmed by 4 bases and the J gene end by 5 bases; junction bases not matched to a gene: 8. The germline V gene has CDR1 LGHNT and CDR2 FRNRAP. The CDR3 spans 16 residues. The CDR3 reads CASGSQTGGGTGELFF. Here the CDR3 DNA reads TGTGCTAGTGGTTCACAGACAGGGGGAGGTACCGGGGAGCTGTTTTTT.

The V and J genes are TRBV30 and TRBJ2-2; D gene uncertain. The CDR3 extends over 16 amino acids. CDR1 GTSNPN and CDR2 SVGIG come from the germline V gene (reference sequence). V lost 4 bases to trimming and J lost 5 bases, with 20 bases between them. This CDR3 reads CAWIPHLFSGTGELFF. The CDR3 DNA follows: TGTGCCTGGATTCCTCACCTCTTCTCTGGGACCGGGGAGCTGTTTTTT.

The chain recombines TRBV11-3 with TRBJ2-3; D may be TRBD1 (6 bases). This CDR3 is built from 15 residues. Trimming took off 5 bases at V and 1 base at J, with 13 bases between the two ends. The germline V gene encodes CDR1 SGHNT and CDR2 YENEEA. CDR3 sequence reads: CASSGNRDGTDTQYF. Written as DNA, the CDR3 is TGTGCCAGCAGCGGAAACAGGGATGGCACAGATACGCAGTATTTT.

The V call is TRBV7-9, the J call TRBJ2-1; 7 bases map to TRBD1. Germline CDR1 is SEHNR and CDR2 is FQNEAQ (reference sequence). The CDR3 length is 13 residues. V shed 3 bases, J shed 6 bases, and the junction held 2 bases outside the gene matches. This chain's CDR3 is CASSFAGGNEQFF. CDR3 coding DNA: TGTGCCAGCAGCTTTGCAGGGGGCAATGAGCAGTTCTTC.

This chain uses TRBV28 with TRBJ1-3; TRBD1 matches 7 bases. Germline values: CDR1 MDHEN, CDR2 SYDVKM. The J segment lost 0 bases and the V segment lost 7 bases, leaving 6 bases of the junction unmatched. The CDR3 length is 15 residues. In DNA, the CDR3 is TGTGCCAGCAAGATTACAGGGGTCTCTGGAAACACCATATATTTT. Amino acids: CASKITGVSGNTIYF.

V and J are TRBV19 and TRBJ2-7; 7 nucleotides align to TRBD2. V gave up 4 bases and J gave up 0 bases; unmatched junction bases: 6. The CDR3 has 15 residues. Germline CDR1 LNHDA, CDR2 SQIVND (reference sequence). The CDR3, as DNA: TGTGCCAGTAGTAAACCGGCGGGGGACTCCTACGAGCAGTACTTC. Amino acids: CASSKPAGDSYEQYF. The variable domain in full, completed from reference TRBV19 and TRBJ2-7, reads DGGITQSPKYLFRKEGQNVTLSCEQNLNHDAMYWYRQDPGQGLRLIYYSQIVNDFQKGDIAEGYSVSREKKESFPLTVTSAQKNPTAFYLCASSKPAGDSYEQYFGPGTRLTVT.

This clone was seen more than once but under ten times. The V gene is TRBV2, the J gene TRBJ1-5; D is undetermined. V dropped 7 bases and J dropped 0 bases, with 4 bases sitting between them. The CDR3 is 12 residues long. The germline V gene encodes CDR1 SNHLY and CDR2 FYNNEI. The CDR3, as DNA: TGTGCCAGCAAGAGTAGCAATCAGCCCCAGCATTTT. It yields the protein CASKSSNQPQHF.

The gene calls are TRBV20-1 and TRBJ2-7, with D hard to call. V lost 4 bases, J lost 5 bases, and 6 bases lay in between. The CDR3 is 10 amino acids. Germline loops: CDR1 DFQATT, CDR2 SNEGSKA (reference sequence). The CDR3 sequence is CSATYDEQYF. The CDR3 DNA reads as TGCAGTGCTACATACGACGAGCAGTACTTC.

The V gene is TRBV5-1, the J gene TRBJ2-3; the D is unclear. The CDR3 is 15 residues long. Germline V CDR1 and CDR2: SGHRS, YFSETQ. Trimming took off 1 base at V and 6 bases at J, with 15 bases between the two ends. CDR3 coding DNA: TGCGCCAGCAGCTTGAAAAACCCCTCATTCGATACGCAGTATTTT. Translated: CASSLKNPSFDTQYF.

The V gene is TRBV29-1, the J gene TRBJ1-5; D is unclear. The CDR3 is 13 amino acids. Per germline, CDR1 SQVTM and CDR2 ANQGSEA. V shed 5 bases and J shed 4 bases, with 12 bases lying between them. Here the CDR3 DNA reads TGCAGCGTTCGGTCGGGTTCAAATCAGCCCCAGCATTTT. Amino acids: CSVRSGSNQPQHF.

The rearrangement links TRBV6-5 to TRBJ1-6; TRBD1 matches at 9 bases. Germline values: CDR1 MNHEY, CDR2 SVGAGI. Unmatched junction bases numbered 8, after V lost 6 bases and J lost 8 bases. This CDR3 spans 15 amino acids. In nucleotides, the CDR3 is TGTGCCAGCAGCTACCGGACAGGGGTCGATTCACCCCTCCACTTT. Protein sequence: CASSYRTGVDSPLHF.

This clone occurred a few times. The CDR3: CASSQDYFYTGRNTGELFF. In DNA form, the CDR3 reads TGTGCCAGCAGCCAAGACTACTTTTATACGGGGCGAAACACCGGGGAGCTGTTTTTT. The chain has TRBV4-2 and TRBJ2-2; D possibly uses TRBD1 or TRBD2 (5 bases each). The CDR3 is made up of 19 amino acids. Looked up from germline, CDR1 is LGHNA and CDR2 is YNFKEQ. Deletions cut 0 bases from V and 2 bases from J, with 19 bases between.